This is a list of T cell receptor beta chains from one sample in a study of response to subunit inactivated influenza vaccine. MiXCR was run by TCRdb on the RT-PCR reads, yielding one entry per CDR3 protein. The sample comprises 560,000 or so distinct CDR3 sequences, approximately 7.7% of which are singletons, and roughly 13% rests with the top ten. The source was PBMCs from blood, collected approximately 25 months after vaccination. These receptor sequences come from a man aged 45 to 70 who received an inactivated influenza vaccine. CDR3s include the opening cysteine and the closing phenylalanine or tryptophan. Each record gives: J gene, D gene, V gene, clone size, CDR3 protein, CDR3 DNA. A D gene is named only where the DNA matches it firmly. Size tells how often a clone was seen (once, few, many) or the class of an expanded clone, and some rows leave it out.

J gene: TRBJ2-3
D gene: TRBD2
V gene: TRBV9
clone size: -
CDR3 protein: CASSTSGRFVDTQYF
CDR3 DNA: TGTGCCAGCAGCACTAGCGGGAGGTTTGTGGATACGCAGTATTTT

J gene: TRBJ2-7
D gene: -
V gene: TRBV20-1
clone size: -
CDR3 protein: CSARDIQGSSYEQYF
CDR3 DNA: TGCAGTGCTAGAGATATACAGGGTAGCTCCTACGAGCAGTACTTC

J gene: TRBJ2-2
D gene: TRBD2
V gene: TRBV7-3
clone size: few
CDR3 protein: CASSLIPGLAGAITGELFF
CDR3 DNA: TGTGCCAGCAGCTTAATCCCGGGACTAGCGGGAGCTATAACCGGGGAGCTGTTTTTT

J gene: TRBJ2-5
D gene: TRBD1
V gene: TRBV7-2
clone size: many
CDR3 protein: CASSLGQEETQYF
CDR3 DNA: TGCGCCAGCAGCTTGGGACAGGAAGAGACCCAGTACTTC

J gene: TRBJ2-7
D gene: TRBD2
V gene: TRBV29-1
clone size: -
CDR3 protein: CSVGPSGSFYEQYF
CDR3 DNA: TGCAGCGTTGGGCCTAGCGGGAGCTTTTACGAGCAGTACTTC

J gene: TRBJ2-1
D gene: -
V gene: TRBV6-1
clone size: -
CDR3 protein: CASRQERIGSEQFF
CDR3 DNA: TGTGCCAGCAGACAGGAGAGGATAGGAAGTGAGCAGTTCTTC

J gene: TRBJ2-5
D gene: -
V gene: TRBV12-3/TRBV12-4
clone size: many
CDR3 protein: CASSLAAQPQETQYF
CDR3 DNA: TGTGCCAGCAGTTTAGCGGCCCAACCTCAAGAGACCCAGTACTTC

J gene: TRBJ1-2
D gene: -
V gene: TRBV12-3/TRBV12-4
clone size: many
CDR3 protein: CASSPTDQRDGYTF
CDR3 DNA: TGTGCCAGCAGTCCCACAGACCAAAGAGATGGCTACACCTTC

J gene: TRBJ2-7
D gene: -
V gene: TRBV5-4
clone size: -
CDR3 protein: CASSFGEGGEQYF
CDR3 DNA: TGTGCCAGCAGCTTTGGGGAAGGAGGCGAGCAGTACTTC

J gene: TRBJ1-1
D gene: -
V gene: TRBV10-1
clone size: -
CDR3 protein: CASSENVGAFTEAFF
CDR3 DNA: TGCGCCAGCAGTGAGAATGTGGGGGCGTTCACTGAAGCTTTCTTT

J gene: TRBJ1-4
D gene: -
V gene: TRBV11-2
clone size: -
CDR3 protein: CASSFGVLNEKLFF
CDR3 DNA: TGTGCCAGCAGCTTCGGGGTACTTAATGAAAAACTGTTTTTT

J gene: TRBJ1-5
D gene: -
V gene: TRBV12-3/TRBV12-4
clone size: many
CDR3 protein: CASSRGASNQPQHF
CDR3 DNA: TGTGCCAGCAGCCGAGGGGCCTCCAATCAGCCCCAGCATTTT

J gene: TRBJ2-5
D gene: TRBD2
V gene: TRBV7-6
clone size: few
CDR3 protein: CASSVLSGAQETQYF
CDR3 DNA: TGTGCCAGCAGCGTACTTAGCGGGGCCCAAGAGACCCAGTACTTC

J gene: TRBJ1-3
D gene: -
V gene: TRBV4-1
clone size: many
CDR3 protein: CASRGTSGNTIYF
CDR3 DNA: TGCGCCAGCAGGGGGACCTCTGGAAACACCATATATTTT

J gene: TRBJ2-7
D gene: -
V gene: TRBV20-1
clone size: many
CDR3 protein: CSARDIASYEQYF
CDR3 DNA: TGCAGTGCTAGAGATATTGCCTCCTACGAGCAGTACTTC

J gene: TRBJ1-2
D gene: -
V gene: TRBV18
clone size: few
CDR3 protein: CASSPGQGGHGYTF
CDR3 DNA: TGTGCCAGCTCACCAGGCCAGGGTGGTCATGGCTACACCTTC

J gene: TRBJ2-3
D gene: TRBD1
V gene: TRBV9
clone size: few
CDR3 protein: CASSAALDRGRDTQYF
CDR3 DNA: TGTGCCAGCAGCGCCGCTCTGGACAGGGGAAGAGATACGCAGTATTTT

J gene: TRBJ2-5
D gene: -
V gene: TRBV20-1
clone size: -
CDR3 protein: CSARVDSSRETQYF
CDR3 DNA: TGCAGTGCTAGGGTGGACTCCTCCCGGGAGACCCAGTACTTC

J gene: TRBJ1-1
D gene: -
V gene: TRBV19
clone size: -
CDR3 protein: CASSIRGRSTEAFF
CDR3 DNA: TGTGCCAGTAGTATCCGGGGGCGGAGTACTGAAGCTTTCTTT

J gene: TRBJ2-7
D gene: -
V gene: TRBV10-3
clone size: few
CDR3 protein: CAISTGRVRDEQYF
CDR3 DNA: TGTGCCATCAGTACCGGACGGGTTCGGGACGAGCAGTACTTC

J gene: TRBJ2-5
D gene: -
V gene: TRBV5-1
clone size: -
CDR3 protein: CASSLMPSQETQYF
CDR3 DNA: TGCGCCAGCAGCTTGATGCCTAGCCAAGAGACCCAGTACTTC

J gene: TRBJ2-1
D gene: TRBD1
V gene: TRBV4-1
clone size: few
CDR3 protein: CASSHRPGQGAAISYNEQFF
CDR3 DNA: TGCGCCAGCAGCCACAGACCGGGACAGGGGGCCGCGATTTCCTACAATGAGCAGTTCTTC

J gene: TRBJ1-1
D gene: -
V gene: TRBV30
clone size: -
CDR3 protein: CAWSVYSNTEAFF
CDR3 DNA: TGTGCCTGGAGTGTATACAGTAACACTGAAGCTTTCTTT

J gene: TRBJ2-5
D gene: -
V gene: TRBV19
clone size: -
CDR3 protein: CASSIAGLYQETQYF
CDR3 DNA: TGTGCCAGTAGTATTGCCGGCCTGTACCAAGAGACCCAGTACTTC

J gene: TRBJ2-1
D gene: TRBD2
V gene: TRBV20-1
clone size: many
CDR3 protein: CSAEGTSVSYNEQFF
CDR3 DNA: TGCAGTGCCGAAGGGACTAGCGTAAGCTACAATGAGCAGTTCTTC

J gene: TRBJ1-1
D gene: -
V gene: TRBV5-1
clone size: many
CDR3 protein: CASSRSAQYIMNTEAFF
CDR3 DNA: TGCGCCAGCAGCAGGTCAGCTCAATACATCATGAACACTGAAGCTTTCTTT

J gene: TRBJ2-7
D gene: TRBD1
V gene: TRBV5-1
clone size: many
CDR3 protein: CASSLAGQGIDEQYF
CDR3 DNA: TGCGCCAGCAGCTTGGCTGGACAGGGGATCGACGAGCAGTACTTC

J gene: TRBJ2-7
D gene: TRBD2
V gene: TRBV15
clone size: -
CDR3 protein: CATSSSGSLSYEQYF
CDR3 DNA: TGTGCCACCAGCAGCAGCGGGAGCCTCTCCTACGAGCAGTACTTC

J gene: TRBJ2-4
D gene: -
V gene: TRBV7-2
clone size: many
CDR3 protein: CASSPPSKNIQYF
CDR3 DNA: TGTGCCAGCAGCCCCCCTTCCAAAAACATTCAGTACTTC

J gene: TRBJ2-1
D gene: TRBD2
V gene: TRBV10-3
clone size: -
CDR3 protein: CAISEVVFSSGRKNEQFF
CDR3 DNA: TGTGCCATCAGTGAGGTCGTCTTTAGTAGCGGGAGGAAGAATGAGCAGTTCTTC

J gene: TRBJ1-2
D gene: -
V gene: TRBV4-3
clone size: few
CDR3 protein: CASSQSNRLPITYGYTF
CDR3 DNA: TGCGCCAGCAGCCAAAGTAACAGGCTTCCGATTACTTATGGCTACACCTTC

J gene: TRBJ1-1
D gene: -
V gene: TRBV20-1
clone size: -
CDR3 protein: CSARTWENTEAFF
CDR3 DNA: TGCAGTGCCCGGACCTGGGAGAACACTGAAGCTTTCTTT

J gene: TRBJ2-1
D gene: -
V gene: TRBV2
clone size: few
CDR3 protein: CASSERNYNEQFF
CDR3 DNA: TGTGCCAGCAGTGAACGGAATTACAATGAGCAGTTCTTC

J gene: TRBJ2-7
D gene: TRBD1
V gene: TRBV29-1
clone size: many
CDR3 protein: CSVARTGDPYEQYF
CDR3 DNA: TGCAGCGTTGCACGGACAGGGGACCCCTACGAGCAGTACTTC

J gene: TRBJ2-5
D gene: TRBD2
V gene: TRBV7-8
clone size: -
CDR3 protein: CASSLEPSGRQTQYF
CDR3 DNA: TGTGCCAGCAGCTTAGAGCCTAGCGGGAGACAGACCCAGTACTTC

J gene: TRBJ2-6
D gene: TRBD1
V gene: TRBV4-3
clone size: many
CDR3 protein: CASSRKLGQGYPGANVLTF
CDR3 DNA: TGCGCCAGCAGCCGAAAACTAGGACAGGGCTACCCTGGGGCCAACGTCCTGACTTTC

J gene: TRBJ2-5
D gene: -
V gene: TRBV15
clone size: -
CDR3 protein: CATSRDIFAVATQYF
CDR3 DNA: TGTGCCACCAGCAGAGATATCTTTGCCGTGGCCACCCAGTACTTC

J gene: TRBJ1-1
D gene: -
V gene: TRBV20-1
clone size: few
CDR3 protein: CSATPGGLNTEAFF
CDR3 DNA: TGCAGTGCTACCCCTGGCGGACTGAACACTGAAGCTTTCTTT

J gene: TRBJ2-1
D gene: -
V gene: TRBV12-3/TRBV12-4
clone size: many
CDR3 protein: CASSPIWAGDTQSSYNEQFF
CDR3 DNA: TGTGCCAGCAGTCCTATCTGGGCCGGAGACACCCAAAGCTCCTACAATGAGCAGTTCTTC

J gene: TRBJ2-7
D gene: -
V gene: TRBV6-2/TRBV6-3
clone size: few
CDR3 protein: CASSYSRSSYEQYF
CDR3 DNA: TGTGCCAGCAGTTACTCCAGGAGCTCCTACGAGCAGTACTTC

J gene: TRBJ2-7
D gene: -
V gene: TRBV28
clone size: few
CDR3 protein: CASKRSYEQYF
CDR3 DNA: TGTGCCAGCAAGAGATCCTACGAGCAGTACTTC

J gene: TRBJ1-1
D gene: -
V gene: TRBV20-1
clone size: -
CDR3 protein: CSARGRAGGTEAFF
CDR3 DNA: TGCAGTGCTAGAGGTCGGGCGGGGGGCACTGAAGCTTTCTTT

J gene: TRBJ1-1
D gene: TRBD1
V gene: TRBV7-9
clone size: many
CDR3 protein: CASSLYRGNTEAFF
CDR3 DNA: TGTGCCAGCAGCTTATACAGGGGAAACACTGAAGCTTTCTTT

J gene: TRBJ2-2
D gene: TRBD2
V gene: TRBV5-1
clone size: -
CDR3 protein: CASSSGLAGGGTGELFF
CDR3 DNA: TGCGCCAGCAGCTCTGGACTAGCGGGGGGCGGAACCGGGGAGCTGTTTTTT

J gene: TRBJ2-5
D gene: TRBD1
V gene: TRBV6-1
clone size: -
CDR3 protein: CASSPGQGGSQYF
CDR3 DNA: TGTGCCAGCAGTCCCGGACAGGGAGGATCCCAGTACTTC

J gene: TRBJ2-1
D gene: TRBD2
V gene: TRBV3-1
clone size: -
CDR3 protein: CASRWTSGGNEQFF
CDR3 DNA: TGTGCCAGCAGGTGGACTAGCGGGGGCAATGAGCAGTTCTTC

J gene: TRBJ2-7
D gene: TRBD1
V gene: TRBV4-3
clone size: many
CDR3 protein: CASSQEFRGRDEQYF
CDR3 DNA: TGCGCCAGCAGCCAAGAGTTCAGGGGGCGCGACGAGCAGTACTTC

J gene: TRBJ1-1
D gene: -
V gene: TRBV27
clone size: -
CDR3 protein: CASSLSGRIHTEAFF
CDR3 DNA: TGTGCCAGCAGTTTAAGTGGCAGAATACACACTGAAGCTTTCTTT

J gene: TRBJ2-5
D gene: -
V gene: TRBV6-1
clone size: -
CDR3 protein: CASSGFPSEETQYF
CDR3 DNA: TGTGCCAGCAGTGGCTTTCCCTCAGAAGAGACCCAGTACTTC

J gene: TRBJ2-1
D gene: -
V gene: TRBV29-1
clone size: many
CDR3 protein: CSVEDPVKRNEQFF
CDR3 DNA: TGCAGCGTTGAGGACCCAGTTAAAAGGAATGAGCAGTTCTTC

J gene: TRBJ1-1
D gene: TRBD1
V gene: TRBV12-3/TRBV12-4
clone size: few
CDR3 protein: CASSPGRDRARKNTEAFF
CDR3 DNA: TGTGCCAGCAGTCCAGGGAGGGACAGGGCAAGGAAGAACACTGAAGCTTTCTTT

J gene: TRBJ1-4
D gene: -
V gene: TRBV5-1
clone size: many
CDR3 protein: CASRGDSSPVF
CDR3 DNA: TGCGCCAGCAGGGGAGACAGCTCCCCGGTTTTT

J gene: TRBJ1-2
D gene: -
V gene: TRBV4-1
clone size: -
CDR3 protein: CASSQESPDSSADGYTF
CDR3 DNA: TGCGCCAGCAGCCAAGAGTCCCCGGACAGTTCAGCGGATGGCTACACCTTC

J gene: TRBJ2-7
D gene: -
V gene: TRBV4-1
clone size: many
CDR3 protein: CASSQWLNYEQYF
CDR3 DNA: TGCGCCAGCAGCCAGTGGTTAAACTACGAGCAGTACTTC

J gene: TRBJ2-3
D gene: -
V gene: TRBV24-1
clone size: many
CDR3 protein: CATSEDRVQDTQYF
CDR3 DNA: TGTGCCACCAGTGAAGACCGGGTTCAAGATACGCAGTATTTT